The 21 T cell receptor beta chains below were found in one sample sequenced in a study of cytomegalovirus exposure and HLA in healthy donors. Sequencing was performed with immunoSEQ multiplex PCR; in TCRdb, only in-frame clones are kept and a portion is missing. In the table there are roughly 170,000 clones, approximately 83% of which are singletons. What was sequenced was PBMCs. Receptors originate from a woman in her late teens or twenties in good health and CMV-seropositive.

The V gene is TRBV4-1, the J gene TRBJ2-2, with 8 nucleotides matching TRBD1. The trim removed 4 bases at V and 6 bases at J, leaving 7 bases unmatched. Germline V gene sequence: CDR1 MGHRA, CDR2 YSYEKL. The CDR3 consists of 15 residues. As DNA, the CDR3 is TGCGCCAGCAGCCCGGACAGGGAATTTGCCGGGGAGCTGTTTTTT. Protein product: CASSPDREFAGELFF.

V is TRBV4-1 and J is TRBJ2-1, with TRBD1 matching 9 bases. CDR3 length equals 15 residues. Germline V lookup: CDR1 MGHRA, CDR2 YSYEKL. J gave up 3 bases and V 4 bases, and 4 bases lay outside the gene matches. This CDR3 reads CASSPDRGVYNEQFF. The CDR3 DNA reads as TGCGCCAGCAGCCCCGACAGGGGGGTCTACAATGAGCAGTTCTTC.

The CDR3 region has the DNA TGCAGCGTCGCTGGACAGGGGGCGGGAGAGACCCAGTACTTC. Encoded protein: CSVAGQGAGETQYF. V gene TRBV29-1 combines with J gene TRBJ2-5, with 11 bases matching TRBD1. The CDR3 extends over 14 amino acids. CDR1 SQVTM and CDR2 ANQGSEA come from the germline V gene. V was pared by 6 bases and J by 4 bases, with 7 bases of the junction left unmatched.

The rearrangement uses TRBV12-5 and TRBJ1-3; D is possibly TRBD1 (5 bases). Trimming removed 0 bases at V and 8 bases at J, with 14 bases between. The CDR3 consists of 15 residues. Germline CDR1 is LGHNT and CDR2 is FRNRAP. The CDR3 loop is CASGLVVRALDTIYF. The CDR3 bases are TGTGCTAGTGGTTTGGTAGTCAGGGCATTGGACACCATATATTTT.

The chain links TRBV6-1 to TRBJ1-2; 9 bases match TRBD1. Trimming took 6 bases from V and 4 from J; bases not matched to a gene: 9. Germline assignment: CDR1 MNHNS and CDR2 SASEGT. This CDR3 comprises 15 residues. The CDR3 reads CASSPRQGDLYGYTF. In DNA, the CDR3 is TGTGCCAGCAGCCCAAGACAGGGGGACCTCTATGGCTACACCTTC.

The rearrangement joins TRBV6-1 to TRBJ1-1, with TRBD1 identical over 8 bases. Trimming cost V 2 bases and J 1 base; bases outside gene matches: 9. The CDR3 spans 17 residues. Per germline, CDR1 MNHNS and CDR2 SASEGT. CDR3 sequence (DNA): TGTGCCAGCAGTGAATGGCAGGGGGCAGTTAGGAACACTGAAGCTTTCTTT. Amino acid sequence: CASSEWQGAVRNTEAFF.

The J gene is TRBJ2-7, the V gene TRBV2; 10 nucleotides line up with TRBD1. The CDR3 is 14 residues long. The germline CDR1 and CDR2 sequences are SNHLY and FYNNEI. Trimming cost V 6 bases and J 3 bases; bases outside gene matches: 5. The CDR3 region has the DNA TGTGCCAGCAGCCAACGGACAGGGGGCTACGAGCAGTACTTC. Translating it yields CASSQRTGGYEQYF.

This clone was seen only once. The chain couples TRBV9 to TRBJ2-5; D call uncertain. Deletions cut 3 bases from V and 2 bases from J, with 8 bases between. Per the germline V gene, CDR1 is SGDLS and CDR2 is YYNGEE. This CDR3 comprises 13 residues. CDR3 sequence reads: CASSGGPQETQYF. CDR3 nucleotides: TGTGCCAGCAGCGGCGGTCCTCAAGAGACCCAGTACTTC.

This clone occurred a few times. The V call is TRBV7-9, the J call TRBJ1-5; D ambiguous. CDR1 and CDR2 from the germline V gene are SEHNR and FQNEAQ (reference sequence). The CDR3 runs 13 residues. V lost 4 bases to trimming and J lost 9 bases, with 13 bases between them. CDR3 nucleotides: TGTGCCAGCAGCTCAGCGCAAAGCGGGCCCCAGCATTTT. This gives the protein CASSSAQSGPQHF. The whole variable domain, remainder taken from reference TRBV7-9 and TRBJ1-5, is DTGVSQNPRHKITKRGQNVTFRCDPISEHNRLYWYRQTLGQGPEFLTYFQNEAQLEKSRLLSDRFSAERPKGSFSTLEIQRTEQGDSAMYLCASSSAQSGPQHFGDGTRLSIL.

This chain links TRBV4-2 with TRBJ1-2, with D possibly being TRBD1 (5 bases). The ends were cut back, 0 bases at V and 6 bases at J, with 11 bases in the middle. This CDR3 is built from 14 residues. Germline V gives CDR1 LGHNA, CDR2 YNFKEQ. The CDR3 loop is CASSQDLRQNGYTF. The CDR3 DNA reads as TGTGCCAGCAGCCAAGATCTGAGACAGAATGGCTACACCTTC.

The rearrangement joins TRBV4-2 to TRBJ2-1, with TRBD2 matching over 10 bases. CDR1 and CDR2 from the germline V gene are LGHNA and YNFKEQ. V lost 0 bases to trimming and J lost 7 bases; unmatched junction nucleotides: 9. The CDR3 totals 17 residues. The CDR3 coding sequence is TGTGCCAGCAGCCAAGATCGGAGCGGGGGGGCTCGTAATGAGCAGTTCTTC. Its protein is CASSQDRSGGARNEQFF.

The chain recombines TRBV27 with TRBJ2-7, with a possible D match to TRBD1 (5 bases). Deletions cut 5 bases from V and 6 bases from J, with 17 bases between. This CDR3 has 14 residues. CDR1 is MNHEY and CDR2 is SMNVEV in the germline V gene (reference sequence). The CDR3 loop is CASSPTQDSGEQYF. CDR3 coding DNA: TGTGCCAGCAGTCCCACACAGGATTCGGGCGAGCAGTACTTC.

The chain combines TRBV4-2 with TRBJ2-3; 9 bases match TRBD2. Germline V gives CDR1 LGHNA, CDR2 YNFKEQ. The CDR3 extends over 17 amino acids. V trimming: 0 bases; J trimming: 6 bases; junction bases outside the gene matches: 10. In DNA form, the CDR3 reads TGTGCCAGCAGCCAAGATCCTGCGGGGGGGCGGGCGGATACGCAGTATTTT. This encodes CASSQDPAGGRADTQYF.

The genes are TRBV5-1 and TRBJ2-5; 9 nucleotides agree with TRBD2. With V trimmed by 4 bases and J by 6 bases, 10 bases remained unmatched. The CDR3 is made up of 15 amino acids. Germline V CDR1 and CDR2: SGHRS, YFSETQ. CDR3 sequence (DNA): TGCGCCAGCAGCCCACCGGGGCTAGCGGGAAAGACCCAGTACTTC. Its protein product is CASSPPGLAGKTQYF.

This chain connects TRBV4-1 to TRBJ1-1; TRBD1 matches 9 bases. CDR1 and CDR2 from the germline V gene are MGHRA and YSYEKL. Trimming took 4 bases from V and 6 from J; bases not matched to a gene: 9. This CDR3 has 15 amino acids. CDR3 region: CASSPSTGGVAEAFF. CDR3 DNA sequence: TGCGCCAGCAGCCCTTCGACAGGGGGGGTCGCTGAAGCTTTCTTT.

The genes are TRBV9 and TRBJ2-1; 9 bases are a match to TRBD1. The germline CDR1 and CDR2 sequences are SGDLS and YYNGEE. The CDR3 is made up of 17 amino acids. The V segment lost 1 base and the J segment 9 bases; nucleotides outside the gene matches: 14. CDR3 residues: CASSVNPGTGRFGEQFF. The CDR3 coding sequence is TGTGCCAGCAGCGTAAACCCCGGGACAGGGAGATTCGGTGAGCAGTTCTTC.

V and J are TRBV6-1 and TRBJ1-1; possible D gene TRBD1, 5 bases. The V end lost 2 bases, the J end lost 3 bases, and 16 bases lay between the germline ends. The germline V gene has CDR1 MNHNS and CDR2 SASEGT. The CDR3 has 16 residues. The CDR3 is CASSESIVGADTEAFF. The DNA for the CDR3 is TGTGCCAGCAGTGAATCTATCGTTGGGGCGGACACTGAAGCTTTCTTT.

This chain links TRBV6-6 with TRBJ1-6, with 9 positions matching TRBD1. The V segment lost 7 bases and the J segment 10 bases; nucleotides outside the gene matches: 11. Germline values: CDR1 MNHNY, CDR2 SVGAGI (reference sequence). This CDR3 region has 15 residues. Here the CDR3 reads CASTDGGQGQSPLHF. The CDR3 DNA reads as TGTGCCAGCACCGACGGGGGACAGGGTCAATCACCCCTCCACTTT.

This sequence joins TRBV19 and TRBJ2-2, with 11 bases lining up with TRBD1. Unmatched junction bases numbered 5, after V lost 5 bases and J lost 6 bases. From germline, CDR1 is LNHDA and CDR2 SQIVND (reference sequence). The CDR3 spans 15 residues. The CDR3 sequence is CASSHGTGGPGELFF. CDR3 DNA: TGTGCCAGTAGTCACGGGACAGGGGGACCCGGGGAGCTGTTTTTT.

The chain carries TRBV6-5 and TRBJ2-1; D is possibly TRBD1 (6 bases). The CDR3 runs to 15 residues. The germline gives CDR1 MNHEY, CDR2 SVGAGI. Trimming took 0 bases from V and 8 from J, leaving 14 bases between them. CDR3 DNA: TGTGCCAGCAGTTACTCCTCAGGGGCACTCGATGAGCAGTTCTTC. It translates to CASSYSSGALDEQFF.

This chain connects TRBV14 to TRBJ1-2; unclear D gene. The CDR3 consists of 14 residues. Trimming cost V 5 bases and J 4 bases, with 14 bases left between them. Germline values: CDR1 SGHDN, CDR2 FVKESK. The CDR3 is CASSSGSVGYGYTF. DNA of the CDR3: TGTGCCAGCAGCAGCGGTTCGGTCGGCTATGGCTACACCTTC.